The sequence of this T cell receptor beta chain was determined in a study of response to subunit inactivated influenza vaccine. The study's findings and limits: Each seasonal influenza vaccination recruits few new T cells, the authors suggested.

Each CDR3 protein is one row after TCRdb ran MiXCR on the RT-PCR reads. The sample includes around 570,000 distinct CDR3 sequences, 7.6% seen only once; the top ten take roughly 13%. With 2 bases removed from V and 0 bases from J, the gap between germline ends came to 8 bases. Germline assignment: CDR1 MNHEY and CDR2 SVGAGI. The CDR3 runs 14 residues. There are many counts of this clonotype. Its antigen is currently unknown. The V call is TRBV6-5, the J call TRBJ2-7, with D perhaps TRBD2 (6 bases). The sequencing used PBMCs from blood, collected less than 25 months after vaccination. The sequence derives from a man aged 45-69 years who received an inactivated influenza vaccine. The CDR3 region is CASSYGGDSYEQYF. Here the CDR3 DNA reads TGTGCCAGCAGTTACGGCGGGGACTCCTACGAGCAGTACTTC.